What follows is one TCR beta chain and its context. This record comes from a study of blood T cell repertoires in COVID-19. Background on the study: COVID-19 samples, acute and convalescent, were from the United States, Italy and Spain.

CDR1 and CDR2 (germline): SGHNT, YYREEE (reference sequence). V was cut by 0 bases and J by 1 base, with 10 bases left in between. This CDR3 spans 15 amino acids. Original methodology: Reference gene primer amplification gave nucleated cell count estimates. Clones were read by immunoSEQ multiplex PCR, and TCRdb kept only the in-frame ones, dropping some. That table furnishes V, J and clone size, whereas the DNA furnished D and trimming. The repertoire holds 100,000 or so clones, with around 83% as singletons. Sequencing was performed on peripheral blood. The chain has TRBV5-4 and TRBJ1-1; D is unclear. The receptor comes from an older woman in a cohort sampled during active or convalescent COVID-19. This CDR3 reads CASSLEGGRNTEAFF. The CDR3 DNA reads TGTGCCAGCAGCTTGGAGGGAGGTAGGAACACTGAAGCTTTCTTT. The whole variable domain, remainder taken from reference TRBV5-4 and TRBJ1-1, is ETGVTQSPTHLIKTRGQQVTLRCSSQSGHNTVSWYQQALGQGPQFIFQYYREEENGRGNFPPRFSGLQFPNYSSELNVNALELDDSALYLCASSLEGGRNTEAFFGQGTRLTVV.